One and the same sample provided the 23 T cell receptor beta chains below, sequenced in a study of early T cells in non-severe SARS-CoV-2 infection. TCRdb re-called the 5' RACE reads through MiXCR, storing one row per CDR3 protein. The data contain roughly 26,000 distinct CDR3 sequences, about 4% of them singletons. The specimen was whole blood. These receptors all come from an adult who was a healthcare worker with PCR-confirmed SARS-CoV-2 infection or an uninfected control (not recorded which).

This clonotype appeared many times. This sequence joins TRBV7-2 and TRBJ2-7; 9 bases map to TRBD2. The CDR3 is made up of 16 amino acids. Germline CDR1 is SGHTA and CDR2 is FQGNSA. J was trimmed by 5 bases and V by 5 bases; bases with no gene match: 13. CDR3 coding DNA: TGTGCCAGCAGCCGCTCCTTGGGAGCGGGAGGAAACGAGCAGTACTTC. It yields the protein CASSRSLGAGGNEQYF.

This clonotype was found many times. V is TRBV7-8 and J is TRBJ2-7; 8 bases are shared with TRBD2. The germline V gene encodes CDR1 SGHVS and CDR2 FQNEAQ. The CDR3 covers 16 residues. Trimming took 6 bases from V and 2 from J; bases not matched to a gene: 12. CDR3 in amino acids: CASSSFSGTTPYEQYF. As DNA, the CDR3 is TGTGCCAGCAGTTCTTTTAGCGGGACTACCCCCTACGAGCAGTACTTC.

This clonotype occurred a few times. V is TRBV29-1 and J is TRBJ2-3; the match to TRBD2 covers 7 bases. The germline gives CDR1 SQVTM, CDR2 ANQGSEA. This CDR3 has 16 amino acids. V lost 8 bases and J lost 4; bases outside the gene matches: 18. As DNA, the CDR3 is TGCAGCTCCTTCGTGGCGGGAGAGGTAGGGCCAGATACGCAGTATTTT. Its protein product is CSSFVAGEVGPDTQYF.

This clonotype was counted at least ten times. The chain combines TRBV7-3 with TRBJ2-1, with TRBD2 matching 8 bases. The CDR3 runs to 16 residues. Germline loops: CDR1 SGHTA, CDR2 FQGTGA. The V segment lost 0 bases and the J segment 9 bases; nucleotides outside the gene matches: 10. The CDR3 nucleotides are TGTGCCAGCAGCTTAACGAGCGCAGCGGGAGTCAGTGAGCAGTTCTTC. Translation: CASSLTSAAGVSEQFF.

The sample holds a few counts of this clonotype. The chain employs TRBV7-3 and TRBJ2-5, with D perhaps TRBD2 (6 bases). This CDR3 contains 13 residues. The germline CDR1 and CDR2 sequences are SGHTA and FQGTGA. Trimming left V 4 bases short and J 5 bases short, with 11 bases between. Here the CDR3 reads CASSSLAWETQYF. Here the CDR3 DNA reads TGTGCCAGCAGCTCACTAGCTTGGGAGACCCAGTACTTC.

This clonotype was observed at least ten times. The gene calls are TRBV5-1 and TRBJ2-3; 9 bases fit TRBD2. CDR3 length: 16 residues. The germline V gene has CDR1 SGHRS and CDR2 YFSETQ. V was pared by 3 bases and J by 0 bases, with 5 bases of the junction left unmatched. DNA for the CDR3: TGCGCCAGCAGCTCCAATAGCGGGAGAAGCACAGATACGCAGTATTTT. It translates to CASSSNSGRSTDTQYF.

This clonotype has ten or more counts. This chain joins TRBV9 and TRBJ2-1, with 13 nucleotides matching TRBD2. CDR1 and CDR2 from the germline V gene are SGDLS and YYNGEE. Trimming at V came to 2 bases and at J to 12 bases, leaving 8 bases not matched to a gene. The length of the CDR3 is 15 residues. The CDR3, as DNA: TGTGCCAGCAGCGTTGGGACTAGCGGGACCCTGGGGCAGTTCTTC. Protein sequence: CASSVGTSGTLGQFF. The entire variable domain, with the rest obtained from reference TRBV9 and TRBJ2-1, is as follows: DSGVTQTPKHLITATGQRVTLRCSPRSGDLSVYWYQQSLDQGLQFLIQYYNGEERAKGNILERFSAQQFPDLHSELNLSSLELGDSALYFCASSVGTSGTLGQFFGPGTRLTVL.

This clonotype was seen ten or more times. The chain links TRBV5-6 to TRBJ2-1; D is possibly TRBD2 (6 bases). V dropped 0 bases and J dropped 4 bases, with 17 bases sitting between them. Germline lookup yields CDR1 SGHDT and CDR2 YYEEEE. The CDR3 sequence is 17 residues long. The CDR3 loop reads CASSLGQLGGDYNEQFF. CDR3 DNA: TGTGCCAGCAGCTTGGGACAGTTAGGAGGGGATTACAATGAGCAGTTCTTC.

This clonotype came up many times. The chain uses TRBV7-6 and TRBJ2-1; D possibly corresponds to TRBD2 (6 bases). The CDR3 contains 14 residues. Germline lookup yields CDR1 SGHVS and CDR2 FNYEAQ. Trimming pared 5 bases from V and 1 base from J, leaving 9 bases between. The CDR3 region has the DNA TGTGCCAGCAGCCGGACTAAGTCCTACAATGAGCAGTTCTTC. Protein: CASSRTKSYNEQFF.

This clonotype has at least ten counts. The chain uses TRBV29-1 and TRBJ2-7; 7 nucleotides align to TRBD1. This CDR3 is built from 14 residues. In germline, CDR1 is SQVTM, CDR2 ANQGSEA. J was trimmed by 2 bases and V by 6 bases; bases with no gene match: 10. The CDR3 DNA follows: TGCAGCGTCAGGACAGTAGGACAGGCCTACGAGCAGTACTTC. Protein sequence: CSVRTVGQAYEQYF.

This clonotype was seen only a few times. The rearrangement joins TRBV12-3 or TRBV12-4 to TRBJ2-7; TRBD2 matches 7 bases. The J segment lost 5 bases and the V segment lost 3 bases, leaving 7 bases of the junction unmatched. The CDR3 consists of 14 residues. The CDR3, as DNA: TGTGCCAGCAGTTTCGCGGGAGTGGGAAACGAGCAGTACTTC. Translating gives CASSFAGVGNEQYF.

Here the CDR3 DNA reads TGTGCCACCAGTGATTTGAGGCTCAAGGACTACAATGAGCAGTTCTTC. Its protein product is CATSDLRLKDYNEQFF. The V call is TRBV24-1, the J call TRBJ2-1; no definite D call. Trimming shortened V by 0 bases and J by 3 bases, and 11 bases separated the two germline ends. From germline, CDR1 is KGHDR and CDR2 SFDVKD. The CDR3 consists of 16 residues.

This clonotype was observed a handful of times. The rearrangement uses TRBV3-1 and TRBJ2-1; no clear D. This CDR3 contains 16 residues. Looked up from germline, CDR1 is LGHDT and CDR2 is YNNKEL (reference sequence). The V gene lost 0 bases and the J gene lost 0 bases, with 9 bases spanning the gap. CDR3 amino acids: CASSQESTLSYNEQFF. In nucleotides, the CDR3 is TGTGCCAGCAGCCAAGAGAGTACCCTCTCCTACAATGAGCAGTTCTTC.

There are many counts of this clonotype. This sequence joins TRBV10-3 and TRBJ2-5; TRBD2 is a possible D gene (6 bases). CDR3 length: 12 residues. V lost 6 bases, J lost 2 bases, and 7 bases lay in between. The germline V gene has CDR1 ENHRY and CDR2 SYGVKD. CDR3: CAIRGGQETQYF. In DNA, the CDR3 is TGTGCCATCAGGGGGGGACAAGAGACCCAGTACTTC.

This clonotype was found many times. The chain recombines TRBV12-3 or TRBV12-4 with TRBJ1-4; the match to TRBD1 covers 8 bases. This CDR3 contains 15 residues. V lost 3 bases, J lost 5 bases, and 5 bases stayed unmatched. CDR3 sequence (DNA): TGTGCCAGCAGTTTTATGGGACAGGTGAATGAAAAACTGTTTTTT. Amino acid sequence: CASSFMGQVNEKLFF.

This clonotype was recorded a few times. The chain recombines TRBV9 with TRBJ2-3; D call uncertain. The germline V and J ends were trimmed by 0 bases and 2 bases, with 13 bases remaining between them. The CDR3 has 16 residues. Germline V gene data show CDR1 as SGDLS and CDR2 as YYNGEE. CDR3 residues: CASSVGISQTTDTQYF. Written as DNA, the CDR3 is TGTGCCAGCAGCGTAGGTATCTCCCAAACCACAGATACGCAGTATTTT.

This clonotype was seen repeatedly, ten times or more. The chain recombines TRBV29-1 with TRBJ2-5; the D gene is possibly TRBD2 (5 bases). The CDR3 is 12 amino acids. V lost 7 bases and J lost 2, with 11 bases in between. Looked up from germline, CDR1 is SQVTM and CDR2 is ANQGSEA. The CDR3 DNA follows: TGCAGCGCCGCCGGAGGACAAGAGACCCAGTACTTC. It specifies CSAAGGQETQYF.

This clonotype has just a few counts. CDR3 residues: CASSHDGGLAGDTQYF. The CDR3 DNA is TGTGCCAGCAGCCATGATGGGGGGCTAGCCGGCGATACGCAGTATTTT. J is TRBJ2-3 and V is TRBV4-2; TRBD1 or TRBD2 may be the D gene (6 bases each). V dropped 3 bases and J dropped 6 bases, with 19 bases sitting between them. Looked up from germline, CDR1 is LGHNA and CDR2 is YNFKEQ. The CDR3 is made up of 16 amino acids.

This clonotype occurred many times. The rearrangement joins TRBV9 to TRBJ2-3; tentative D call: TRBD2 (6 bases). This CDR3 spans 14 amino acids. V lost 3 bases, J lost 5 bases, and 13 bases lay in between. Germline loops: CDR1 SGDLS, CDR2 YYNGEE. The CDR3: CASSGGPGGDTQYF. CDR3 nucleotides: TGTGCCAGCAGCGGAGGACCCGGGGGAGATACGCAGTATTTT.

This clonotype was observed at least ten times. The CDR3, as DNA: TGCGCCAGCAGCCCCTTTACGGTGGAGGTGGCCCAGTACTTC. This sequence encodes CASSPFTVEVAQYF. The rearrangement links TRBV4-1 to TRBJ2-5, with D perhaps matching TRBD2 (5 bases). V dropped 4 bases and J dropped 9 bases, with 18 bases sitting between them. From germline, CDR1 is MGHRA and CDR2 YSYEKL. The CDR3 runs 14 residues.

The V gene is TRBV30, the J gene TRBJ1-1; D ambiguous. Trimming shortened V by 3 bases and J by 5 bases, and 7 bases separated the two germline ends. The length of the CDR3 is 11 residues. Germline CDR1 GTSNPN, CDR2 SVGIG (reference sequence). As DNA, the CDR3 is TGTGCCTGGAGGTGGAGGACTGAAGCTTTCTTT. This sequence encodes CAWRWRTEAFF.

This clonotype was recorded a few times. This may stem from a read error, because a much larger clone lies one nucleotide away. As the CDR3 is not closed by the conserved phenylalanine or tryptophan, this likely results from a read error. The chain joins TRBV29-1 to TRBJ1-1; no clear D gene. The germline gives CDR1 SQVTM, CDR2 ANQGSEA. This CDR3 comprises 15 residues. V was shortened by 5 bases and J by 0 bases, with 16 bases between the two germline ends. CDR3 sequence (DNA): TGCAGCGTTTCTTTAGGATGGGCAATGAACACTGAAGCTTTCTCT. This encodes CSVSLGWAMNTEAFS.

This clonotype turned up a few times. The chain has TRBV20-1 and TRBJ2-7; tentative D call: TRBD2 (6 bases). Germline CDR1 reads DFQATT; CDR2 reads SNEGSKA (reference sequence). Trimming cost V 2 bases and J 1 base, with 18 bases left between them. CDR3 size: 16 residues. CDR3 residues: CSARTPMGGTSYEQYF. In nucleotides, the CDR3 is TGCAGTGCTAGAACTCCGATGGGCGGGACGTCCTACGAGCAGTACTTC.